The 25 T cell receptor beta chains reported below all come from one sample, sequenced in a study of CD8+ T cells in alopecia areata. In each case, RNA was isolated and then reverse transcribed into cDNA as the sequencing template. This table comes from immunoSEQ multiplex PCR, and its TCRdb copy is limited to in-frame clones, with some not included. The profile shows about 300,000 clones, about 62% of them singletons. Noted treatment: oral pan-JAK inhibitor, 5-10 mg twice daily. Material: CD4+ T cells sorted from blood, obtained at week 24, from a patient treated with tofacitinib. Receptors originate from a human donor with alopecia areata.

The J gene is TRBJ1-1, the V gene TRBV7-3; D may be TRBD1 (5 bases). V was clipped by 8 bases and J by 1 base, with 11 bases between them. The CDR3 contains 13 residues. Germline CDR1 is SGHTA and CDR2 is FQGTGA. The CDR3 nucleotides are TGTGCCAGCTCACGGGACGGGAACACTGAAGCTTTCTTT. It translates to CASSRDGNTEAFF.

The chain combines TRBV29-1 with TRBJ2-1; D might be TRBD1 or TRBD2, each matching 5 bases. The CDR3 loop spans 12 amino acids. CDR1 and CDR2 from the germline V gene are SQVTM and ANQGSEA. Trimming removed 6 bases from V and 10 bases from J, with 16 bases in between. The CDR3 nucleotides are TGCAGCGTGGGAGACAGATTGGGGGAGCAGTTCTTC. Translating it yields CSVGDRLGEQFF.

V and J are TRBV30 and TRBJ1-4; a weak D match, TRBD1 (6 bases). CDR3 length: 13 residues. Germline V gene data show CDR1 as GTSNPN and CDR2 as SVGIG (reference sequence). Trimming removed 5 bases at V and 3 bases at J, with 10 bases between. DNA of the CDR3: TGTGCCTGGGGATCAGGGGCTAATGAAAAACTGTTTTTT. It codes for CAWGSGANEKLFF.

This chain links TRBV29-1 with TRBJ1-1; 8 bases are shared with TRBD1. The CDR3 is made up of 19 amino acids. With V trimmed by 7 bases and J by 0 bases, 22 bases remained unmatched. Germline CDR1 SQVTM, CDR2 ANQGSEA. In DNA, the CDR3 is TGCAGCGCCGTTGGACTTACCCTCGGACAGGGAGCCCTGAACACTGAAGCTTTCTTT. Translating it yields CSAVGLTLGQGALNTEAFF.

This sequence joins TRBV6-4 and TRBJ1-2, with D uncertain. Trimming took off 9 bases at V and 3 bases at J, with 8 bases between the two ends. The V gene's germline CDR1 is MRHNA and CDR2 SNTAGT. The length of the CDR3 is 11 residues. DNA for the CDR3: TGTGCCAGGACCATCCACTATGGCTACACCTTC. Its protein is CARTIHYGYTF.

This chain connects TRBV29-1 to TRBJ1-3; the D gene is possibly TRBD1 (6 bases). This CDR3 region has 15 residues. Germline CDR1 is SQVTM and CDR2 is ANQGSEA. V gave up 6 bases and J gave up 0 bases, with 15 bases separating them. In DNA, the CDR3 is TGCAGCGTGGGCACGACAGGCCTCTCTGGAAACACCATATATTTT. The encoded protein is CSVGTTGLSGNTIYF.

The gene calls are TRBV29-1 and TRBJ1-1; a weak D match, TRBD1 (5 bases). Between the trimmed V and J ends, which lost 3 bases and 8 bases, there was a span of 10 bases. This CDR3 comprises 11 residues. In germline, CDR1 is SQVTM, CDR2 ANQGSEA. The CDR3, as DNA: TGCAGCGTTGACGGGGCCATCGAAGCTTTCTTT. This codes for CSVDGAIEAFF.

The chain has TRBV4-1 and TRBJ1-6; D uncertain. V was pared by 4 bases and J by 8 bases, with 9 bases between. Per the germline V gene, CDR1 is MGHRA and CDR2 is YSYEKL. The CDR3 has 13 residues. The CDR3 sequence is CASSLPGYSPLHF. CDR3 bases: TGCGCCAGCAGCCTACCGGGTTATTCACCCCTCCACTTT.

The gene calls are TRBV6-5 and TRBJ2-5, with no clear D. There are 13 residues in the CDR3. Germline V gene data show CDR1 as MNHEY and CDR2 as SVGAGI. V was clipped by 4 bases and J by 7 bases, with 13 bases between them. The CDR3 coding sequence is TGTGCCAGCAGTTCTGGATCCGGCGGGACCCAGTACTTC. The encoded protein is CASSSGSGGTQYF.

This clone showed up just a few times. This chain links TRBV5-1 with TRBJ2-6; D gene uncertain. The ends were cut back, 5 bases at V and 2 bases at J, with 8 bases in the middle. Germline V gene data show CDR1 as SGHRS and CDR2 as YFSETQ. This CDR3 has 14 amino acids. The CDR3 is CASSWITGANVLTF. In DNA, the CDR3 is TGCGCCAGCAGTTGGATAACTGGGGCCAACGTCCTGACTTTC. Variable domain in full (rest from reference TRBV5-1 and TRBJ2-6): KAGVTQTPRYLIKTRGQQVTLSCSPISGHRSVSWYQQTPGQGLQFLFEYFSETQRNKGNFPGRFSGRQFSNSRSEMNVSTLELGDSALYLCASSWITGANVLTFGAGSRLTVL.

This clone occurred a few times. This chain joins TRBV2 and TRBJ1-5; TRBD1 might be the D (5 bases). The CDR3 runs 15 residues. Germline values: CDR1 SNHLY, CDR2 FYNNEI. V was pared by 5 bases and J by 4 bases, with 15 bases between. This CDR3 is CASSSGFGGNQPQHF. The CDR3 DNA reads as TGTGCCAGCAGTTCAGGGTTTGGGGGTAATCAGCCCCAGCATTTT.

This clone has only a few counts. The V gene is TRBV5-6, the J gene TRBJ1-2; D remains ambiguous. Trimming shortened V by 7 bases and J by 7 bases, and 14 bases separated the two germline ends. The CDR3 extends over 12 amino acids. Germline lookup yields CDR1 SGHDT and CDR2 YYEEEE. CDR3 residues: CASYLGDSGYTF. Written as DNA, the CDR3 is TGTGCCAGCTACTTGGGTGATTCTGGCTACACCTTC.

On this clone itself: Other DNA sequences within the sample encode an identical CDR3. This chain uses TRBV30 with TRBJ2-7; D is uncertain. The CDR3 length is 11 residues. V shed 4 bases and J shed 0 bases, with 4 bases lying between them. The germline gives CDR1 GTSNPN, CDR2 SVGIG (reference sequence). For the CDR3, the DNA is TGTGCCTGGATGAGCTCCTACGAGCAGTACTTC. This codes for CAWMSSYEQYF.

J is TRBJ2-3 and V is TRBV7-3; no firm D call. The CDR3 covers 14 residues. Trimming stripped 4 bases from V and 4 bases from J, with 12 bases between. CDR1 is SGHTA and CDR2 is FQGTGA in the germline V gene. CDR3 protein: CASSSSPSADTQYF. Here the CDR3 DNA reads TGTGCCAGCAGCTCAAGTCCATCGGCAGATACGCAGTATTTT.

This chain uses TRBV30 with TRBJ2-7, with D unclear. Germline values: CDR1 GTSNPN, CDR2 SVGIG (reference sequence). The germline V and J ends were trimmed by 0 bases and 5 bases, with 17 bases remaining between them. CDR3 length: 15 residues. The CDR3 protein is CAWSVQGSRVHEQYF. The CDR3 DNA is TGTGCCTGGAGTGTACAAGGCTCCCGAGTCCACGAGCAGTACTTC.

The V gene is TRBV19, the J gene TRBJ1-5; TRBD1 matches at 9 bases. The V segment lost 6 bases and the J segment 8 bases; nucleotides outside the gene matches: 8. The CDR3 spans 14 residues. Germline assignment: CDR1 LNHDA and CDR2 SQIVND (reference sequence). The DNA for the CDR3 is TGTGCCAGTAGCCGAACGGGACAGGGAGAGCCCCAGCATTTT. It specifies CASSRTGQGEPQHF.

The genes are TRBV29-1 and TRBJ2-1; D is perhaps TRBD1 (6 bases). V lost 4 bases and J 6 bases, leaving 19 bases between the germline ends. The CDR3 is 15 residues long. The V gene's germline CDR1 is SQVTM and CDR2 ANQGSEA. CDR3 residues: CSVVVRGRRSNEQFF. CDR3 bases: TGCAGCGTTGTCGTCAGGGGCCGAAGGAGCAATGAGCAGTTCTTC.

This sequence joins TRBV6-1 and TRBJ1-2; possibly TRBD1 for D (5 bases). Looked up from germline, CDR1 is MNHNS and CDR2 is SASEGT. The V and J ends lost 2 bases and 8 bases respectively, with 18 bases between them. This CDR3 spans 15 amino acids. Written as DNA, the CDR3 is TGTGCCAGCAGTGAATCCCCCTGGGAGGGGAAGGGCTACACCTTC. Translation: CASSESPWEGKGYTF.

This clone has only a few counts. The chain combines TRBV29-1 with TRBJ1-1; no clear D. The CDR3 length is 15 residues. Germline V gene data show CDR1 as SQVTM and CDR2 as ANQGSEA. Trimming removed 1 base from V and 0 bases from J, with 12 bases in between. DNA for the CDR3: TGCAGCGTTGAAGGTCGATTATCAGTGAACACTGAAGCTTTCTTT. As protein: CSVEGRLSVNTEAFF.

The chain joins TRBV29-1 to TRBJ2-5, with TRBD2 matching over 7 bases. The CDR3 length is 15 residues. J gave up 5 bases and V 8 bases, and 17 bases lay outside the gene matches. CDR1 and CDR2 from the germline V gene are SQVTM and ANQGSEA. The CDR3 DNA sequence: TGCAGCCGGGGAGGGAGTATCCTATATGAGGAGACCCAGTACTTC. It codes for CSRGGSILYEETQYF. The variable domain in full, completed from reference TRBV29-1 and TRBJ2-5, reads SAVISQKPSRDICQRGTSLTIQCQVDSQVTMMFWYRQQPGQSLTLIATANQGSEATYESGFVIDKFPISRPNLTFSTLTVSNMSPEDSSIYLCSRGGSILYEETQYFGPGTRLLVL.

This chain uses TRBV27 with TRBJ2-3; D remains unclear. V was clipped by 4 bases and J by 2 bases, with 10 bases between them. CDR1 is MNHEY and CDR2 is SMNVEV in the germline V gene (reference sequence). The length of the CDR3 is 14 residues. The CDR3 protein is CASSSHSPTDTQYF. CDR3 nucleotides: TGTGCCAGCAGTTCCCACAGCCCCACAGATACGCAGTATTTT.

The rearrangement links TRBV30 to TRBJ2-5, with 7 bases matching TRBD1. With 6 bases clipped from V and 5 bases from J, the junction kept 6 bases outside the gene matches. The CDR3 loop spans 12 amino acids. Germline assignment: CDR1 GTSNPN and CDR2 SVGIG (reference sequence). DNA for the CDR3: TGTGCCTGCGGGACAGCCCTTGAGACCCAGTACTTC. It specifies CACGTALETQYF.

The V and J genes are TRBV5-1 and TRBJ2-1; D may correspond to TRBD1 or TRBD2 (6 bases each). Germline V CDR1 and CDR2: SGHRS, YFSETQ. The V end lost 0 bases, the J end lost 9 bases, and 16 bases lay between the germline ends. This CDR3 has 15 amino acids. The CDR3 DNA is TGCGCCAGCAGCTTGGCCGACGTCGGGGGCAGTGAGCAGTTCTTC. The encoded protein is CASSLADVGGSEQFF.

The chain has TRBV7-9 and TRBJ1-3; maybe TRBD1 (5 bases). Germline values: CDR1 SEHNR, CDR2 FQNEAQ (reference sequence). V lost 6 bases to trimming and J lost 3 bases, with 15 bases between them. The CDR3 is 15 amino acids. CDR3 protein: CASSPTGTFGNTIYF. In nucleotides, the CDR3 is TGTGCCAGCAGTCCAACCGGGACGTTTGGAAACACCATATATTTT.

The chain is built from TRBV7-9 and TRBJ2-5; D remains ambiguous. V was pared by 3 bases and J by 8 bases, with 7 bases between. The CDR3 covers 11 residues. Germline lookup yields CDR1 SEHNR and CDR2 FQNEAQ (reference sequence). The CDR3 DNA sequence: TGTGCCAGCAGCTTGGAAGGTACCCAGTACTTC. Translated, it gives CASSLEGTQYF.